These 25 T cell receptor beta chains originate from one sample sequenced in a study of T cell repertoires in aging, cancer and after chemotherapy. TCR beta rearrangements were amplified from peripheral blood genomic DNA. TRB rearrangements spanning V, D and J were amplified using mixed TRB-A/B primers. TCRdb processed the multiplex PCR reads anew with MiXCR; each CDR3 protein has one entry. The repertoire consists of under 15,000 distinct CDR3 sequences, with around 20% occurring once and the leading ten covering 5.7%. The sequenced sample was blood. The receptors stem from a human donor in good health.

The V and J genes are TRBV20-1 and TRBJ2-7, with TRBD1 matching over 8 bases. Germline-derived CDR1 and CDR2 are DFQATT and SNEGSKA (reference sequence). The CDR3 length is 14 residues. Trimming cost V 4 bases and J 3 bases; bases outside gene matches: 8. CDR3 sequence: CSAMPDRASYEQYF. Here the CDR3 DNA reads TGCAGTGCTATGCCGGACAGGGCCAGCTACGAGCAGTACTTC.

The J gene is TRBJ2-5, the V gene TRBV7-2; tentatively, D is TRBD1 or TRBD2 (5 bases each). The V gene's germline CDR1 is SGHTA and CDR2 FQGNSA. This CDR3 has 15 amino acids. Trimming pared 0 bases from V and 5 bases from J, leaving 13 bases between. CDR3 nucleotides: TGTGCCAGCAGCTTAGCCGGGACCTCCAGGGAGACCCAGTACTTC. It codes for CASSLAGTSRETQYF.

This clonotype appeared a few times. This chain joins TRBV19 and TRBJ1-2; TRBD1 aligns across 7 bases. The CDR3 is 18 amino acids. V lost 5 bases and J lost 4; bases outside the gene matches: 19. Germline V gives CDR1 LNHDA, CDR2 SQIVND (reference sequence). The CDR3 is CASSAQGKRGLSVYGYTF. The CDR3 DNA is TGTGCCAGTAGTGCCCAGGGGAAGAGGGGGCTCTCTGTCTATGGCTACACCTTC.

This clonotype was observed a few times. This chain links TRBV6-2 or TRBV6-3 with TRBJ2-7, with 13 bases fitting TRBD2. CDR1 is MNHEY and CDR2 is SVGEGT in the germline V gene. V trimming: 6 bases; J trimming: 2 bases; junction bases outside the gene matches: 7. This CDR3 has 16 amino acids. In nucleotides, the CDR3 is TGTGCCAGCAGCCGGACTAGCGGGGGTCCAACCTACGAGCAGTACTTC. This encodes CASSRTSGGPTYEQYF.

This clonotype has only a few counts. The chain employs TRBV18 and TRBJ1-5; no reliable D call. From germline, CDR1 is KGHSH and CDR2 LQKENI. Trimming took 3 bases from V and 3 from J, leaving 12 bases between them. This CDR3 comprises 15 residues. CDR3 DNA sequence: TGTGCCAGCTCACCCTTGGCAACCTTCAATCAGCCCCAGCATTTT. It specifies CASSPLATFNQPQHF.

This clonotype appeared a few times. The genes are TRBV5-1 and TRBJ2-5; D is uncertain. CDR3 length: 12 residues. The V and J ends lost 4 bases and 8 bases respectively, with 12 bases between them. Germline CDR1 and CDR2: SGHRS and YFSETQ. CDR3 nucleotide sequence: TGCGCCAGCAGCGTTAGTTGGGATACCCAGTACTTC. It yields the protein CASSVSWDTQYF.

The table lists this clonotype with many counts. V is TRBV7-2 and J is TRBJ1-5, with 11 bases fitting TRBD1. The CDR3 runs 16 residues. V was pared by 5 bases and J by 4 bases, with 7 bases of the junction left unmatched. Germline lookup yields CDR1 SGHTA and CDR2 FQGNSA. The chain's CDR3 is CASSLGTGGSNQPQHF. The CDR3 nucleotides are TGTGCCAGCAGCCTAGGGACAGGGGGTTCTAATCAGCCCCAGCATTTT.

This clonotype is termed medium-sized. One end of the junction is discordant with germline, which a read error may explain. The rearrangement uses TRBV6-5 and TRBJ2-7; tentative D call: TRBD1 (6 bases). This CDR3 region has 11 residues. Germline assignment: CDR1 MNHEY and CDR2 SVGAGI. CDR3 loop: CASSSTGHHFF. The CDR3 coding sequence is TGTGCCAGCAGCTCGACAGGCCACCACTTCTTC.

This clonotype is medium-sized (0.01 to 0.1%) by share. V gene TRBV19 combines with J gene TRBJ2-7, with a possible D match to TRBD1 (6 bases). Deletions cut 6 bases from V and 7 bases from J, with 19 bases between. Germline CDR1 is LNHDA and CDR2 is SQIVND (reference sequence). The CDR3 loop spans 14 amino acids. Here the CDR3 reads CASSPGGQPFEQYF. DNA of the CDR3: TGTGCCAGTAGCCCAGGCGGACAGCCGTTTGAGCAGTACTTC.

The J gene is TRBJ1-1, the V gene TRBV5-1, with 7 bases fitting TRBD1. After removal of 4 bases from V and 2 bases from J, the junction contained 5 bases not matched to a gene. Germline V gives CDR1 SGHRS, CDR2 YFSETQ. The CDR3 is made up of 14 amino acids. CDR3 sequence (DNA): TGCGCCAGCAGCCCCGGGACAGCTAACACTGAAGCTTTCTTT. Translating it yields CASSPGTANTEAFF.

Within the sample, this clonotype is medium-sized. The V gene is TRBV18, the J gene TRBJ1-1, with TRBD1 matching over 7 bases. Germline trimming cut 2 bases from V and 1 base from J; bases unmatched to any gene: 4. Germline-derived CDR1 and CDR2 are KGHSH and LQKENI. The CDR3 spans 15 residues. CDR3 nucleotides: TGTGCCAGCTCACCATGGACAGGCAAGAACACTGAAGCTTTCTTT. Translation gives CASSPWTGKNTEAFF.

The CDR3 nucleotides are TGTGCCAGCTCAACTACTAGCGGGGGCCCCTACGAGCAGTACTTC. It encodes CASSTTSGGPYEQYF. The chain has TRBV18 and TRBJ2-7; 11 nucleotides align to TRBD2. The J segment lost 2 bases and the V segment lost 5 bases, leaving 5 bases of the junction unmatched. The CDR3 contains 15 residues. Per the germline V gene, CDR1 is KGHSH and CDR2 is LQKENI.

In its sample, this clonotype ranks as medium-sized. CDR3 sequence (DNA): TGTGCCACCAGCAGATCTGGGGGCGACTATGGCTACACCTTC. Translated, it gives CATSRSGGDYGYTF. This chain links TRBV15 with TRBJ1-2, with D perhaps matching TRBD1 (6 bases). Germline V CDR1 and CDR2: LNHNV, YYDKDF (reference sequence). This CDR3 is built from 14 residues. V was trimmed by 2 bases and J by 3 bases, leaving 10 bases between them.

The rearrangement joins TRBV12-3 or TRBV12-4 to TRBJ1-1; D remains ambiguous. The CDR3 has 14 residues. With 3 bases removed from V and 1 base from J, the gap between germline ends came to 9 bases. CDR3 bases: TGTGCCAGCAGTTTTGTGGTTGGGAACACTGAAGCTTTCTTT. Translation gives CASSFVVGNTEAFF.

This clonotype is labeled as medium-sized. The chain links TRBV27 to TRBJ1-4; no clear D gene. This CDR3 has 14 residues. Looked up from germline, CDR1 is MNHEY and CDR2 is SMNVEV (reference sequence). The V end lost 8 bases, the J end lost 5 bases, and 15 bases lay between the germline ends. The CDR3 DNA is TGTGCCAGCTCTCCTATTCACGAGAATGAAAAACTGTTTTTT. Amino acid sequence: CASSPIHENEKLFF.

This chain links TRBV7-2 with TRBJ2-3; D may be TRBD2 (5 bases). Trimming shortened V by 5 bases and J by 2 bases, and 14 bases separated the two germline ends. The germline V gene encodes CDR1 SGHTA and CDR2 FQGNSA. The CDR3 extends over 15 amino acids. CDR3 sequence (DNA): TGTGCCAGCAGCCTACCCGGACTTTACACAGATACGCAGTATTTT. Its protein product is CASSLPGLYTDTQYF. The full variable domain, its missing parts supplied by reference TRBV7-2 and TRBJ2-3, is GAGVSQSPSNKVTEKGKDVELRCDPISGHTALYWYRQSLGQGLEFLIYFQGNSAPDKSGLPSDRFSAERTGGSVSTLTIQRTQQEDSAVYLCASSLPGLYTDTQYFGPGTRLTVL.

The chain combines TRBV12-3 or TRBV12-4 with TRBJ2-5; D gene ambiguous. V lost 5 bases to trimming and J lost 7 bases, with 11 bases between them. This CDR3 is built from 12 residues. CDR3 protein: CASSRDLRTQYF. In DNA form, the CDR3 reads TGTGCCAGCAGTCGCGACTTGCGGACCCAGTACTTC.

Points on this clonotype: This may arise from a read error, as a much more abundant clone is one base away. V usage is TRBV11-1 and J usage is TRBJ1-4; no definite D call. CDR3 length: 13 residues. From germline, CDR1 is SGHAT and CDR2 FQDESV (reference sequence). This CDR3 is CARSFSRNEKLFF. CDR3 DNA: TGTGCCAGAAGCTTTTCGAGGAATGAAAAACTGTTTTTT.

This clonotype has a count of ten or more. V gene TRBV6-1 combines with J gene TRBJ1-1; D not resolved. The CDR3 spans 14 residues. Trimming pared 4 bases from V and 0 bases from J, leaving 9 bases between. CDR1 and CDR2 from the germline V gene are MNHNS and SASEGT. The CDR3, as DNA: TGTGCCAGCAGTGGCGCAGGACTGAACACTGAAGCTTTCTTT. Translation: CASSGAGLNTEAFF.

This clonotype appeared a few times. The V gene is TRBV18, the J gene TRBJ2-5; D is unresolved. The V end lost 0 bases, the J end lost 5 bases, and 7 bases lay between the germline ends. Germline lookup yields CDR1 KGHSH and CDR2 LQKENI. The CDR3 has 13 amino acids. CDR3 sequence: CASSPPGDETQYF. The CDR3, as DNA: TGTGCCAGCTCACCACCGGGTGATGAGACCCAGTACTTC.

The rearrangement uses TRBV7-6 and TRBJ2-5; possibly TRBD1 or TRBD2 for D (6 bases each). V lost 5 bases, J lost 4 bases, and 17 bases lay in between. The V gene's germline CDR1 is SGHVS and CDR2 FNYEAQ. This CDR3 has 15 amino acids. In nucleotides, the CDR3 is TGTGCCAGCAGCAATGCCGAGGGGGGTCGAGAGACCCAGTACTTC. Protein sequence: CASSNAEGGRETQYF.

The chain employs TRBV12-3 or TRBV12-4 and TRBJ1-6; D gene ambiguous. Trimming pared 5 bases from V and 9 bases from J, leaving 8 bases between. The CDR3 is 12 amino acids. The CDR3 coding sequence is TGTGCCAGCAGTCCCCTAAGTTCACCCCTCCACTTT. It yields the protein CASSPLSSPLHF.

CDR3 sequence: CASSQGLAVTYEQYF. The CDR3 bases are TGTGCCAGCAGCCAAGGTCTGGCCGTGACCTACGAGCAGTACTTC. The J gene is TRBJ2-7, the V gene TRBV4-2; no clear D. Germline loops: CDR1 LGHNA, CDR2 YNFKEQ. This CDR3 is 15 amino acids long. V was shortened by 1 base and J by 2 bases, with 12 bases between the two germline ends.

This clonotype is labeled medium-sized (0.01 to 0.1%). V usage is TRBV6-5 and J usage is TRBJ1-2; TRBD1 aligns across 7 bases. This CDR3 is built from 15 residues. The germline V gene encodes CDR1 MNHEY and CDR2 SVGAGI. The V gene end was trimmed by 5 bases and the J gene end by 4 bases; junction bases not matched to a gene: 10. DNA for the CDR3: TGTGCCAGCAGTCCCTTTACGCAGGGGGGCTATGGCTACACCTTC. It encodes CASSPFTQGGYGYTF.

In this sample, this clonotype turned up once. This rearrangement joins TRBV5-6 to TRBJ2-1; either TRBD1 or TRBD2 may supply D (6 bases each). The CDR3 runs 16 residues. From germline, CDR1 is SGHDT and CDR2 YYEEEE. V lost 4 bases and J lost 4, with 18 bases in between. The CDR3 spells CASSPIGGLSYNEQFF. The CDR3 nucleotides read TGTGCCAGCAGCCCGATCGGGGGCTTGAGTTACAATGAGCAGTTCTTC.